This record looks at one T cell receptor (beta chain) sequence and its context. What it binds is unknown. The same CDR3 arises from other DNA sequences in this sample as well. Vbeta (60) and Jbeta (13) primers were used in the PCR. This table comes from immunoSEQ multiplex PCR, and its TCRdb copy is limited to in-frame clones, with some not included. The table lists about 160,000 clones, roughly 82% of them singletons. The data were taken from a study of cytomegalovirus exposure and HLA in healthy donors. Findings and caveats of the study: A likely sequencing artifact accounted for one observed cluster of highly shared sequence variants. Across donors, presence/absence analyses took sequencing depth to be roughly uniform.

Germline V gives CDR1 MDHEN, CDR2 SYDVKM. Trimming pared 3 bases from V and 4 bases from J, leaving 9 bases between. The CDR3 is 13 residues long. The sample consisted of PBMCs. The TCR sequence derives from a girl aged 5-17 years in good health and CMV-seropositive. The V and J genes are TRBV28 and TRBJ1-2, with D maybe TRBD1 (5 bases). CDR3 amino acids: CASSLGRAYGYTF. CDR3 sequence (DNA): TGTGCCAGCAGTTTGGGCAGGGCCTATGGCTACACCTTC.